Below are 15 T cell receptor beta chains sequenced from a single sample in a study of neurological immune-mediated disorders. Via MiXCR, TCRdb re-called the 5' RACE reads, giving one row per CDR3 protein. Found here are some 37,000 distinct CDR3 sequences, around 5% of them singletons; the top ten hold roughly 9%. Sequenced sample: CD4+ T cells from blood. Source of these receptors: a man aged 18-30 years in good health.

This clonotype has at least ten counts. The CDR3 coding sequence is TGCGCCAGCCAGGGGTTTGGGACAACCGGGGAGCTGTTTTTT. This gives the protein CASQGFGTTGELFF. The chain links TRBV5-1 to TRBJ2-2; D is perhaps TRBD1 (6 bases). V gave up 7 bases and J gave up 5 bases, with 15 bases separating them. Per germline, CDR1 SGHRS and CDR2 YFSETQ. The CDR3 sequence is 14 residues long.

In its sample, this clonotype was seen many times. V gene TRBV2 combines with J gene TRBJ2-3; D might be TRBD1 or TRBD2, each matching 5 bases. The CDR3 runs to 14 residues. Between the trimmed V and J ends, which lost 6 bases and 0 bases, there was a span of 10 bases. The V gene's germline CDR1 is SNHLY and CDR2 FYNNEI. In DNA form, the CDR3 reads TGTGCCAGCAGATCGGGGCCCAGCACAGATACGCAGTATTTT. Its protein is CASRSGPSTDTQYF.

There are many counts of this clonotype. The chain is built from TRBV7-3 and TRBJ2-7; 9 nucleotides match TRBD2. The V segment lost 2 bases and the J segment 2 bases; nucleotides outside the gene matches: 4. The germline CDR1 and CDR2 sequences are SGHTA and FQGTGA. This CDR3 has 15 residues. CDR3 residues: CASSLSGGGAYEQYF. CDR3 in DNA: TGTGCCAGCAGCTTATCGGGCGGGGGGGCCTACGAGCAGTACTTC.

Ten or more counts support this clonotype. V is TRBV6-2 or TRBV6-3 and J is TRBJ2-1; no clear D gene. V was pared by 4 bases and J by 0 bases, with 19 bases between. CDR1 is MNHEY and CDR2 is SVGEGT in the germline V gene. This CDR3 has 18 amino acids. The CDR3 protein is CASSSLVVRGSSYNEQFF. The CDR3 coding sequence is TGTGCCAGCAGTTCCCTAGTCGTAAGAGGCAGCTCCTACAATGAGCAGTTCTTC.

Of note for this clonotype: At one of its ends the junction is not consistent with the germline gene, which may arise from a read error. The chain combines TRBV5-1 with TRBJ1-5, with D possibly being TRBD1 (5 bases). The CDR3 is made up of 13 amino acids. Germline V gene sequence: CDR1 SGHRS, CDR2 YFSETQ. This CDR3 reads CANSLEGSQPQHF. The DNA of the CDR3 is TGCGCCAACAGCCTTGAGGGGTCTCAGCCCCAGCATTTT.

This clonotype was seen repeatedly, ten times or more. The chain links TRBV5-1 to TRBJ1-4; D perhaps matches TRBD1 (5 bases). CDR3 size: 22 residues. CDR1 and CDR2 from the germline V gene are SGHRS and YFSETQ. Trimming left V 3 bases short and J 3 bases short, with 33 bases between. This CDR3 is CASSYRPSVLRGGPAANEKLFF. CDR3 nucleotide sequence: TGCGCCAGCAGCTACCGCCCGAGCGTGTTAAGGGGCGGACCGGCTGCTAATGAAAAACTGTTTTTT.

This clonotype has ten or more counts. The chain has TRBV12-3 or TRBV12-4 and TRBJ2-1; TRBD2 is a possible D gene (7 bases). This CDR3 is 14 amino acids long. The V and J ends lost 6 bases and 4 bases respectively, with 13 bases between them. As DNA, the CDR3 is TGTGCCAGCAGACCTCGGGGGGCTTACAATGAGCAGTTCTTC. Its translation: CASRPRGAYNEQFF.

The sample holds many counts of this clonotype. The chain is built from TRBV3-1 and TRBJ1-2; 7 bases line up with TRBD1. Germline V gene sequence: CDR1 LGHDT, CDR2 YNNKEL (reference sequence). Trimming removed 1 base from V and 4 bases from J; junction bases left unmatched: 3. The CDR3 totals 14 residues. This CDR3 is CASSQGQGAYGYTF. The CDR3 DNA is TGTGCCAGCAGCCAAGGACAGGGTGCCTATGGCTACACCTTC.

This clonotype was recorded many times. The V call is TRBV6-5, the J call TRBJ1-6; 7 nucleotides line up with TRBD1. Germline lookup yields CDR1 MNHEY and CDR2 SVGAGI. V trimming: 7 bases; J trimming: 7 bases; junction bases outside the gene matches: 7. This CDR3 is 14 amino acids long. CDR3 in amino acids: CASTYNRGNSPLHF. For the CDR3, the DNA is TGTGCCAGCACCTATAACAGGGGAAATTCACCCCTCCACTTT.

This clonotype was counted many times. J is TRBJ2-2 and V is TRBV4-2, with a weak D call TRBD1 (5 bases). V was cut by 4 bases and J by 0 bases, with 9 bases left in between. Per the germline V gene, CDR1 is LGHNA and CDR2 is YNFKEQ. The CDR3 has 15 residues. This CDR3 is CASSPVGANTGELFF. The DNA for the CDR3 is TGTGCCAGCAGCCCAGTAGGGGCGAACACCGGGGAGCTGTTTTTT.

The sample holds many counts of this clonotype. The chain links TRBV5-1 to TRBJ2-1; D gene ambiguous. CDR3 size: 14 residues. The V end was cut by 0 bases, the J end by 3 bases, with 7 bases between. Germline V gene data show CDR1 as SGHRS and CDR2 as YFSETQ. CDR3 sequence reads: CASSLESNYNEQFF. CDR3 bases: TGCGCCAGCAGCTTGGAAAGCAACTACAATGAGCAGTTCTTC.

This clonotype was recorded at least ten times. The gene calls are TRBV11-3 and TRBJ1-1; D may be TRBD1 (6 bases). Trimming cost V 6 bases and J 8 bases, with 13 bases left between them. This CDR3 is 12 amino acids long. Germline assignment: CDR1 SGHNT and CDR2 YENEEA. The CDR3 nucleotides are TGTGCCAGCAGTTTTAGCGGGGGCGAAGCTTTCTTT. Translated: CASSFSGGEAFF.

Ten or more counts support this clonotype. The V and J genes are TRBV12-3 or TRBV12-4 and TRBJ2-7; possible D gene TRBD2, 5 bases. This CDR3 contains 12 residues. V was pared by 0 bases and J by 8 bases, with 8 bases between. The CDR3: CASSLALAQQYF. In nucleotides, the CDR3 is TGTGCCAGCAGTTTAGCGCTAGCCCAGCAGTACTTC.

This clonotype was seen at least ten times. The V and J genes are TRBV29-1 and TRBJ1-1, with a tentative D call TRBD1 (5 bases). Germline CDR1 is SQVTM and CDR2 is ANQGSEA. This CDR3 is built from 14 residues. Trimming pared 2 bases from V and 2 bases from J, leaving 12 bases between. DNA of the CDR3: TGCAGCGTTGAACAAGTCAGGGCCAACACTGAAGCTTTCTTT. It translates to CSVEQVRANTEAFF.

This clonotype was counted ten times or more. The rearrangement joins TRBV5-1 to TRBJ1-1; tentatively, D is TRBD1 (5 bases). V lost 4 bases and J lost 1, with 14 bases in between. The CDR3 is 15 amino acids. Germline V CDR1 and CDR2: SGHRS, YFSETQ. CDR3 amino acids: CASSLLSGTNTEAFF. CDR3 DNA sequence: TGCGCCAGCAGCCTCCTATCCGGGACGAACACTGAAGCTTTCTTT.